The next 19 T cell receptor beta chains were all read from a single sample in a study of PD-1 blockade in classical Hodgkin lymphoma. Following autologous stem cell transplantation, relapse occurred in every patient, and exposure to brentuximab vedotin varied. The method was immunoSEQ multiplex PCR; TCRdb's version includes in-frame clones alone and lacks a portion of them. The table includes 90,000 to 130,000 clones, roughly 87% detected once. Source: peripheral blood mononuclear cells (PBMCs), taken before the second cycle of nivolumab. These receptors all stem from a human donor with classical Hodgkin lymphoma.

The rearrangement uses TRBV7-9 and TRBJ1-3, with TRBD1 as a possible D gene (6 bases). The CDR3 totals 15 residues. Looked up from germline, CDR1 is SEHNR and CDR2 is FQNEAQ (reference sequence). Deletions cut 6 bases from V and 0 bases from J, with 12 bases between. The CDR3 is CASSWDTRSGNTIYF. The CDR3 DNA is TGTGCCAGCAGTTGGGACACCCGCTCTGGAAACACCATATATTTT. The full variable domain, in which reference TRBV7-9 and TRBJ1-3 provide the parts outside the CDR3, is DTGVSQNPRHKITKRGQNVTFRCDPISEHNRLYWYRQTLGQGPEFLTYFQNEAQLEKSRLLSDRFSAERPKGSFSTLEIQRTEQGDSAMYLCASSWDTRSGNTIYFGEGSWLTVV.

The V gene is TRBV5-4, the J gene TRBJ2-5; the D gene is possibly TRBD1 (5 bases). The J call may be incorrect, as the DNA end agrees better with TRBJ2-7. The CDR3 runs 13 residues. Germline CDR1 and CDR2: SGHNT and YYREEE (reference sequence). The CDR3: CASSLEGDYEQYF. The CDR3 bases are TGTGCCAGCAGCTTGGAAGGGGATTACGAGCAGTACTTC.

The chain combines TRBV23-1 with TRBJ2-7; possibly TRBD1 for D (5 bases). TRBV23-1 is recorded as an ORF, its role being uncertain. V dropped 4 bases and J dropped 2 bases, with 12 bases sitting between them. The CDR3 consists of 14 residues. DNA for the CDR3: TGCGCCAGCAGTCTTACAGGCACGGCCTACGAGCAGTACTTC. Amino acid sequence: CASSLTGTAYEQYF.

The chain is built from TRBV19 and TRBJ2-6; tentative D call: TRBD1 (6 bases). V lost 4 bases and J 4 bases, leaving 11 bases between the germline ends. Germline values: CDR1 LNHDA, CDR2 SQIVND (reference sequence). CDR3 length equals 15 residues. The CDR3 nucleotides are TGTGCCAGTAGTAAAACAGGGACCGGGGCCAACGTCCTGACTTTC. This translates into CASSKTGTGANVLTF.

This clone came up once. This chain links TRBV18 with TRBJ2-6, with D hard to call. Trimming stripped 4 bases from V and 0 bases from J, with 10 bases between. The CDR3 length is 16 residues. The germline V gene has CDR1 KGHSH and CDR2 LQKENI. The CDR3 spells CASSLGRPSGANVLTF. For the CDR3, the DNA is TGTGCCAGCTCACTAGGCCGACCCTCTGGGGCCAACGTCCTGACTTTC. Looking up the rest from reference TRBV18 and TRBJ2-6 gives the full variable domain: NAGVMQNPRHLVRRRGQEARLRCSPMKGHSHVYWYRQLPEEGLKFMVYLQKENIIDESGMPKERFSAEFPKEGPSILRIQQVVRGDSAAYFCASSLGRPSGANVLTFGAGSRLTVL.

The chain couples TRBV27 to TRBJ2-7; the D call may be TRBD1 or TRBD2 (6 bases each). Germline V CDR1 and CDR2: MNHEY, SMNVEV (reference sequence). This CDR3 has 15 residues. Trimming stripped 0 bases from V and 1 base from J, with 10 bases between. The CDR3 DNA reads TGTGCCAGCAGTTTATCCGGGGGCAGGTCCTACGAGCAGTACTTC. It encodes CASSLSGGRSYEQYF.

The rearrangement joins TRBV7-2 to TRBJ1-2; 8 positions agree with TRBD1. Germline values: CDR1 SGHTA, CDR2 FQGNSA. This CDR3 contains 15 residues. The junction had 9 bases not matched to a gene; V was cut back by 5 bases and J by 4 bases. DNA of the CDR3: TGTGCCAGCAGCACGGGACAGGCGCTCCCCTATGGCTACACCTTC. Its protein product is CASSTGQALPYGYTF. Based on the CDR3 plus reference TRBV7-2 and TRBJ1-2, the full variable domain is GAGVSQSPSNKVTEKGKDVELRCDPISGHTALYWYRQSLGQGLEFLIYFQGNSAPDKSGLPSDRFSAERTGGSVSTLTIQRTQQEDSAVYLCASSTGQALPYGYTFGSGTRLTVV.

V and J are TRBV7-9 and TRBJ2-7; D uncertain. The CDR3 runs 15 residues. Germline V CDR1 and CDR2: SEHNR, FQNEAQ (reference sequence). V lost 1 base to trimming and J lost 3 bases, with 13 bases between them. The DNA for the CDR3 is TGTGCCAGCAGCTTAGTTTACGGAGCAGACTACGAGCAGTACTTC. It is translated as CASSLVYGADYEQYF.

The chain carries TRBV6-6 and TRBJ2-1; D gene ambiguous. Germline assignment: CDR1 MNHNY and CDR2 SVGAGI (reference sequence). This CDR3 has 11 residues. Trimming took 4 bases from V and 9 from J, leaving 7 bases between them. The CDR3 is CASSSSFEQFF. CDR3 DNA: TGTGCCAGCAGTTCGTCATTTGAGCAGTTCTTC.

CDR3 amino acids: CASGHLPSYEQYF. For the CDR3, the DNA is TGCGCCAGCGGACACTTACCTAGCTACGAGCAGTACTTC. V and J are TRBV23-1 and TRBJ2-7; tentative D call: TRBD1 (5 bases). TRBV23-1 is classed as an ORF, of uncertain function. The CDR3 totals 13 residues. V lost 8 bases and J 3 bases, leaving 14 bases between the germline ends.

The J gene is TRBJ2-1, the V gene TRBV7-9; 11 nucleotides match TRBD2. The V and J ends lost 5 bases and 0 bases, in that order; junction bases with no gene match: 6. Per the germline V gene, CDR1 is SEHNR and CDR2 is FQNEAQ (reference sequence). The CDR3 consists of 17 residues. For the CDR3, the DNA is TGTGCCAGCAGCGGACTAGCGGGCGATAGCTCCTACAATGAGCAGTTCTTC. This gives the protein CASSGLAGDSSYNEQFF.

This clone was recorded only once. The CDR3 sequence: CASSEIGVAGLTSSYNEQFF. For the CDR3, the DNA is TGTGCCAGCAGCGAAATTGGGGTAGCGGGATTAACCAGCTCCTACAATGAGCAGTTCTTC. The V and J genes are TRBV4-2 and TRBJ2-1, with 8 bases matching TRBD2. The V gene end was trimmed by 5 bases and the J gene end by 0 bases; junction bases not matched to a gene: 18. From germline, CDR1 is LGHNA and CDR2 YNFKEQ. This CDR3 comprises 20 residues.

The V gene is TRBV28, the J gene TRBJ2-7; 10 nucleotides match TRBD2. V lost 6 bases, J lost 3 bases, and 8 bases stayed unmatched. The germline gives CDR1 MDHEN, CDR2 SYDVKM. This CDR3 comprises 15 residues. This CDR3 is CASSPIAGGYYEQYF. The CDR3 DNA sequence: TGTGCCAGCAGCCCCATAGCGGGAGGATACTACGAGCAGTACTTC. Using reference TRBV28 and TRBJ2-7 for the parts outside the CDR3, the full variable domain is DVKVTQSSRYLVKRTGEKVFLECVQDMDHENMFWYRQDPGLGLRLIYFSYDVKMKEKGDIPEGYSVSREKKERFSLILESASTNQTSMYLCASSPIAGGYYEQYFGPGTRLTVT.

The rearrangement joins TRBV30 to TRBJ1-5; D remains ambiguous. This CDR3 spans 14 amino acids. Germline V lookup: CDR1 GTSNPN, CDR2 SVGIG (reference sequence). Trimming removed 5 bases at V and 7 bases at J, with 18 bases between. CDR3 in DNA: TGTGCCTGGGGAACCTACGGTGGTGAGCAGCCCCAGCATTTT. Protein: CAWGTYGGEQPQHF.

The rearrangement links TRBV21-1 to TRBJ1-4. TRBV21-1 is a known pseudogene. This CDR3 has 16 amino acids. CDR3 sequence reads: CASSKATRSTNEKLFF. The CDR3 DNA follows: TGTGCCAGCAGCAAAGCTACGAGATCAACTAATGAAAAACTGTTTTTT.

The chain employs TRBV15 and TRBJ2-3, with D perhaps TRBD1 (5 bases). The CDR3 is 16 residues long. Germline V gives CDR1 LNHNV, CDR2 YYDKDF (reference sequence). V lost 0 bases to trimming and J lost 4 bases, with 14 bases between them. CDR3 amino acids: CATSRDLGAWADTQYF. Here the CDR3 DNA reads TGTGCCACCAGCAGAGATCTAGGGGCCTGGGCAGATACGCAGTATTTT.

The chain joins TRBV6-5 to TRBJ1-5; maybe TRBD1 (5 bases). The germline V and J ends were trimmed by 2 bases and 7 bases, with 12 bases remaining between them. The germline CDR1 and CDR2 sequences are MNHEY and SVGAGI. The CDR3 spans 14 residues. CDR3 in amino acids: CASSYPTEGQPQHF. In nucleotides, the CDR3 is TGTGCCAGCAGTTACCCGACAGAGGGGCAGCCCCAGCATTTT.

This sequence joins TRBV28 and TRBJ2-7; 11 bases line up with TRBD1. V was pared by 5 bases and J by 1 base, with 13 bases of the junction left unmatched. Looked up from germline, CDR1 is MDHEN and CDR2 is SYDVKM. The CDR3 has 18 amino acids. The CDR3: CASSPPGTGGHPSYEQYF. DNA of the CDR3: TGTGCCAGCAGTCCCCCCGGGACAGGGGGACACCCATCCTACGAGCAGTACTTC.

The chain links TRBV19 to TRBJ1-5, with 9 bases lining up with TRBD1. This CDR3 has 14 residues. Germline V gives CDR1 LNHDA, CDR2 SQIVND (reference sequence). J lost 3 bases, V lost 9 bases, and 6 bases had no gene match. CDR3 coding DNA: TGTGCCAGCTCACAGGGGGCACCCAATCAGCCCCAGCATTTT. This translates into CASSQGAPNQPQHF.